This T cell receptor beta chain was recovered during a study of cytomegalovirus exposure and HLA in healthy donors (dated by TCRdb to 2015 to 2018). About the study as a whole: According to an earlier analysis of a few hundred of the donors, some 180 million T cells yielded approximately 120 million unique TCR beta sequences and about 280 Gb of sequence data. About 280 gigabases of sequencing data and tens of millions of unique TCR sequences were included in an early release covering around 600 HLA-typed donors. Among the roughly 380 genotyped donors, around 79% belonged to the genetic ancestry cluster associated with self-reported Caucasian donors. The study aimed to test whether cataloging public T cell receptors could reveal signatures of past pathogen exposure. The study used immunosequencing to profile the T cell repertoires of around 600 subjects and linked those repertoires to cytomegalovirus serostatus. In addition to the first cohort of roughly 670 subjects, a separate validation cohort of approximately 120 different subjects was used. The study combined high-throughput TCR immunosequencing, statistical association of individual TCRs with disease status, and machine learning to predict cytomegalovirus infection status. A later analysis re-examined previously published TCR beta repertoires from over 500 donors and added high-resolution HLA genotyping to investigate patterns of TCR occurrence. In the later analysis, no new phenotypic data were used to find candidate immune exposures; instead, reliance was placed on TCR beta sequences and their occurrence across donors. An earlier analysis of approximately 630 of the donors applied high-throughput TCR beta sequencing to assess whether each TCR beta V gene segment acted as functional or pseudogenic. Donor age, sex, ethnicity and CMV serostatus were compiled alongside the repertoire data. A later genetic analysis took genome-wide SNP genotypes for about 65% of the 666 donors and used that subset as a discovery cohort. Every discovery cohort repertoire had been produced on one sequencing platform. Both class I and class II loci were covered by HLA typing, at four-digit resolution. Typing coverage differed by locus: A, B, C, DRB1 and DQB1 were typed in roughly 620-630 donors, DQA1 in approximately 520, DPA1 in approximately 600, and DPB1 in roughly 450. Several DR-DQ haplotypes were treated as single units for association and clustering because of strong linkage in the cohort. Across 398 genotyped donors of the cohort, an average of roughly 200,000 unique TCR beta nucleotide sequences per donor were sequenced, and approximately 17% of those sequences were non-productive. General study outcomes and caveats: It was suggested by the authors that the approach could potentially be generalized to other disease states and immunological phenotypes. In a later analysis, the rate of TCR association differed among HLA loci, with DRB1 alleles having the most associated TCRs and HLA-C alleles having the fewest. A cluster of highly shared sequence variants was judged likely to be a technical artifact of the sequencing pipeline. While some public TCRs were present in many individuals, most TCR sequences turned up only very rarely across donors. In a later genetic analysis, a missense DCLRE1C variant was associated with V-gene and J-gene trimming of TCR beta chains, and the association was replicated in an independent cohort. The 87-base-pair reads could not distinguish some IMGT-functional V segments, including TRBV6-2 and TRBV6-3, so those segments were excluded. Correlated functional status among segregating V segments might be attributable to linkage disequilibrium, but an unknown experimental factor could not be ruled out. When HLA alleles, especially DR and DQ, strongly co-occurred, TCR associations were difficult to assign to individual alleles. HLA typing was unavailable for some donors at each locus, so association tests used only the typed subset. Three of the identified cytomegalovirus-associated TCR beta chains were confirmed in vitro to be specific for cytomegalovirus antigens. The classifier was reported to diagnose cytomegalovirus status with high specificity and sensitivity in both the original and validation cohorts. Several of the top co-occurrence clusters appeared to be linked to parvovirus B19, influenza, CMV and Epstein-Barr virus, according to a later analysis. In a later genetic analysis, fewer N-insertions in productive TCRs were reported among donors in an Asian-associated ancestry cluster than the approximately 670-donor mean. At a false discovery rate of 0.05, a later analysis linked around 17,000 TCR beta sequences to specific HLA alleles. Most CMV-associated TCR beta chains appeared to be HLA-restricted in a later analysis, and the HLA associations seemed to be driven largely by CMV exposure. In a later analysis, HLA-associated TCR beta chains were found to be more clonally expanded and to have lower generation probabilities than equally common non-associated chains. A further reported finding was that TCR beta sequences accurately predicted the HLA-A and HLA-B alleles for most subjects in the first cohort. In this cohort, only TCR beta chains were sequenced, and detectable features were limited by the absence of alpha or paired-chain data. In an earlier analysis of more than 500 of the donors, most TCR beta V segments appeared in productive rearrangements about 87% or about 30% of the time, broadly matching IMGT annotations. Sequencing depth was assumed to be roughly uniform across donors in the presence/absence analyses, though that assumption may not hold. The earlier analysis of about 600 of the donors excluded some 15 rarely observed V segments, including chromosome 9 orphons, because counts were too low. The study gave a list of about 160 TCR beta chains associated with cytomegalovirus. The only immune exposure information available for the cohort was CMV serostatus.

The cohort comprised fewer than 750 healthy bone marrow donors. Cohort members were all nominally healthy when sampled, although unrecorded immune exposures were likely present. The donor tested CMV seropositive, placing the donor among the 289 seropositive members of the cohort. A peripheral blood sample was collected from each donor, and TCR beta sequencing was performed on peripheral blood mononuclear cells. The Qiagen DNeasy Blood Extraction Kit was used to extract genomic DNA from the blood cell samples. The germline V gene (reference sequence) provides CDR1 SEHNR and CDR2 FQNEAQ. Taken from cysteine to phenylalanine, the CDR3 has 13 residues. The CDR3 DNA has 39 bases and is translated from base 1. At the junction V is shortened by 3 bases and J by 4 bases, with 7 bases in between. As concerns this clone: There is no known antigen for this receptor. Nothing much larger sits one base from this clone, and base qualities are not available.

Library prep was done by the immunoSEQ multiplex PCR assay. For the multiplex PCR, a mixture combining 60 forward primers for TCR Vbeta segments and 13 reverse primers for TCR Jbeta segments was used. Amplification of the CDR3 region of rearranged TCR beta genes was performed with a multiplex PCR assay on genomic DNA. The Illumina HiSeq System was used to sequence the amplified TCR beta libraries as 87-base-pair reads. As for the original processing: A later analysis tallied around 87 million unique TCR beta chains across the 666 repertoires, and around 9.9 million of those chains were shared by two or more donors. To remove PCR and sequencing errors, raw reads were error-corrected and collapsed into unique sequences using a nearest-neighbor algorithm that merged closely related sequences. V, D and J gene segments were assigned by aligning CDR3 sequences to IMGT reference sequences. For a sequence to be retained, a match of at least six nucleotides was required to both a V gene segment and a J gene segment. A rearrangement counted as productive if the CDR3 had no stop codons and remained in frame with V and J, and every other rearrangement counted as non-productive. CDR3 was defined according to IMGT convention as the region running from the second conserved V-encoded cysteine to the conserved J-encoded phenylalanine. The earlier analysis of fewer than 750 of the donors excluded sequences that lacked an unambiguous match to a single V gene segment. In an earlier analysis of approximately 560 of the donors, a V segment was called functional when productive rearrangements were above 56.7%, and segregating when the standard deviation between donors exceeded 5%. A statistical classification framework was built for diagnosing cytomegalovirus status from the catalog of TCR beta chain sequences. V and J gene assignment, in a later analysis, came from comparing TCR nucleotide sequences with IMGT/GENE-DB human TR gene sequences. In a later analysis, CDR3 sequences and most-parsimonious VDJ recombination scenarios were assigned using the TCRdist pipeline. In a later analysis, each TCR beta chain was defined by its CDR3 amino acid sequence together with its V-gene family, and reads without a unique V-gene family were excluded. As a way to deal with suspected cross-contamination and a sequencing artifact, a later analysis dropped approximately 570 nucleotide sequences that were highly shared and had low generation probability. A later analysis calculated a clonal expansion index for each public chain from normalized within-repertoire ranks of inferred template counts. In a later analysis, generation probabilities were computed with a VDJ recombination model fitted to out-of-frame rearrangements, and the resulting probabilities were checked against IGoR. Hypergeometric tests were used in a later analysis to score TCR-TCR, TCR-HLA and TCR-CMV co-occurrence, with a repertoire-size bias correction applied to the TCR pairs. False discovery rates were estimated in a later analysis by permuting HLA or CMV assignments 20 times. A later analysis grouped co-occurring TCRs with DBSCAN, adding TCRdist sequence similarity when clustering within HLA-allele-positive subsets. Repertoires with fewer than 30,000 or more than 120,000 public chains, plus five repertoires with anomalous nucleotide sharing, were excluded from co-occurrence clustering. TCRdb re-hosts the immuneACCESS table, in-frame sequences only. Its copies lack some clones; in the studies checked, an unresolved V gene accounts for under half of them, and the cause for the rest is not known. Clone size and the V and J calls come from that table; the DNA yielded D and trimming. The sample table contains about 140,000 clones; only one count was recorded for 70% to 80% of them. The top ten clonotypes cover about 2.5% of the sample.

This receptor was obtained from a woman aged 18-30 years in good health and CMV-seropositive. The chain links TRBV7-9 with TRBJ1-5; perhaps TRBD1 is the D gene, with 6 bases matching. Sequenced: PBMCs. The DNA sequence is TGTGCCAGCAGCTTGGGGGCGAATCAGCCCCAGCATTTT. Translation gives CASSLGANQPQHF.